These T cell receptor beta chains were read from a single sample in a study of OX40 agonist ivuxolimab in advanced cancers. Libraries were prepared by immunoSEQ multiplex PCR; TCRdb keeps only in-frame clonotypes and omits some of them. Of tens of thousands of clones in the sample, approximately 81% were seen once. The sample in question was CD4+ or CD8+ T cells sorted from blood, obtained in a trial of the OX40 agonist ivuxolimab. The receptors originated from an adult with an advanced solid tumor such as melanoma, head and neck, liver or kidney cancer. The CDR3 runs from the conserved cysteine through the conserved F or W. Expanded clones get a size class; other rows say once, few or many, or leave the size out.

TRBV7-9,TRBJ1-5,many,CASSLTDNQPQHF
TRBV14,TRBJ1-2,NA,CASSQAGTDGYTF
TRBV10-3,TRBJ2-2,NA,CAIKGGVNTGELFF
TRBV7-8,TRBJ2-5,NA,CASSRAREETQYF
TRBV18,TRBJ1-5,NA,CASSQGYNQPQHF
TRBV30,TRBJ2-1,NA,CAWTGLADNYNEQFF
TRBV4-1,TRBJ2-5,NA,CASSHARQETQYF
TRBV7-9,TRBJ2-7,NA,CASSLPGDPYEQYF
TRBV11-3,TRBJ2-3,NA,CASSPSIWRNTDTQYF
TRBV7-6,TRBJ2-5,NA,CASSFHETQYF
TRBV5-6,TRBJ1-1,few,CASSWLIMNTEAFF
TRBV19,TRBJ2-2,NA,CASSIIGEETGELFF
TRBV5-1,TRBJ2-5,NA,CASSLGRNQETQYF
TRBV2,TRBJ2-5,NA,CASSVGGRAPFQETQYF
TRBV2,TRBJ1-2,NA,CASSGTLYGYTF
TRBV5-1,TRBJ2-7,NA,CASSELAGSTYEQYF
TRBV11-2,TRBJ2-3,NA,CASSLEVGQPHTQYF
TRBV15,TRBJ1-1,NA,CATSPLAVAEAFF
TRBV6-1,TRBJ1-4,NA,CASSEGDTSEKLFF
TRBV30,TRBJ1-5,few,CAWSVGRISQPQHF
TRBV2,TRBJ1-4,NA,CASKGSPFEKLFF
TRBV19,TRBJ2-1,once,CASSTRDSPYDEQFF
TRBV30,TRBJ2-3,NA,CAWSVRGGPDTQYF
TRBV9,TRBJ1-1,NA,CASSVGDLLMNTEAFF
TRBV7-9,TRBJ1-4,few,CASSLVQGYEKLFF
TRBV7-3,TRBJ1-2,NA,CASSLTGAGGPANYGYTF
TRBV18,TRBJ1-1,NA,CASSPDRAVNTEAFF
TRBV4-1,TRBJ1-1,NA,CASSQPLFLSRRLNTEAFF
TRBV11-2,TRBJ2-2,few,CASSTGLAGTGELFF
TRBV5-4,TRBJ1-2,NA,CASSLPGEGYGYTF
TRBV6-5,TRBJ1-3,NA,CASSRAGGGNTIYF
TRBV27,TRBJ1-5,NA,CASSLSGGVNQPQHF
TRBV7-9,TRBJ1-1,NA,CASSSGQPQTRAFF
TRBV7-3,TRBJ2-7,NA,CASSLEVGGYEQYF
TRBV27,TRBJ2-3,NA,CASSLRGTDTQYF
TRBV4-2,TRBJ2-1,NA,CASSQERLGGGQLF
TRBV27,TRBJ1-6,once,CASRLGQGYRSPLHF
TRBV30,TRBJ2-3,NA,CAWSVQLGTQYF
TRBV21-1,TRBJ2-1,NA,CASRVLVATPSDNEQFF
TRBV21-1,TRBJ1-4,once,CASSKRSGGTNEKLFF
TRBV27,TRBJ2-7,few,CASRRTGGNEQYF
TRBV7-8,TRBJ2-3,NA,CASSLEGTDTQYF
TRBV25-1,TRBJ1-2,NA,CASSLLSNYGYTF